These 7 T cell receptor beta chains were all obtained from the same sample, sequenced in a study of blood T cell repertoires in COVID-19. Assay used: immunoSEQ multiplex PCR; TCRdb lists only in-frame clones, some missing. The sample consists of fewer than 250,000 clones, approximately 80% of them appearing once. The sample consisted of peripheral blood. The receptors originated from a woman of 80 years or more with COVID-19, enrolled during active disease.

CDR3 sequence reads: CASSPDTIYNSPLHF. Written as DNA, the CDR3 is TGTGCCAGCAGCCCAGACACAATCTATAATTCACCCCTCCACTTT. J is TRBJ1-6 and V is TRBV27, with D unresolved. Trimming shortened V by 6 bases and J by 3 bases, and 12 bases separated the two germline ends. The length of the CDR3 is 15 residues. Germline V gene lookup returns CDR1 MNHEY and CDR2 SMNVEV (reference sequence).

The sample holds one count of this clone. This chain uses TRBV7-6 with TRBJ2-5; 9 bases are shared with TRBD2. The CDR3 extends over 16 amino acids. The germline V gene has CDR1 SGHVS and CDR2 FNYEAQ. The junction had 19 bases not matched to a gene; V was cut back by 7 bases and J by 10 bases. CDR3 sequence (DNA): TGTGCCAGCAATGAGGGAAGCGGGGGGACGTCACGGGGCCAGTACTTC. This codes for CASNEGSGGTSRGQYF.

This chain links TRBV6-5 with TRBJ2-2; 8 bases match TRBD1. Germline CDR1 is MNHEY and CDR2 is SVGAGI. J lost 1 base, V lost 8 bases, and 3 bases had no gene match. This CDR3 is built from 14 residues. The CDR3 DNA is TGTGCCAGCGCCGGGACAGGGAACACCGGGGAGCTGTTTTTT. It specifies CASAGTGNTGELFF.

This sequence joins TRBV6-5 and TRBJ1-4, with 12 bases matching TRBD1. The CDR3 contains 16 residues. Germline CDR1 and CDR2: MNHEY and SVGAGI. The junction had 7 bases not matched to a gene; V was cut back by 3 bases and J by 8 bases. CDR3 bases: TGTGCCAGCAGTTATGGGTTAGGGACAGGGGGCGAAAAACTGTTTTTT. Its protein product is CASSYGLGTGGEKLFF.

This chain joins TRBV19 and TRBJ1-5, with D tentatively TRBD1 (6 bases). The length of the CDR3 is 16 residues. Deletions cut 10 bases from V and 0 bases from J, with 19 bases between. CDR1 and CDR2 (germline): LNHDA, SQIVND (reference sequence). The CDR3 spells CATTTGWDNSNQPQHF. The CDR3 nucleotides are TGTGCCACCACAACAGGGTGGGACAATAGCAATCAGCCCCAGCATTTT.

V and J are TRBV7-2 and TRBJ1-1, with a weak D call TRBD1 (6 bases). V shed 8 bases and J shed 11 bases, with 27 bases lying between them. The CDR3 consists of 15 residues. From germline, CDR1 is SGHTA and CDR2 FQGNSA. In DNA form, the CDR3 reads TGTGCCAGCCTACCAACCGCCGGACAGCGGGGTGTCGCTTTCTTT. It encodes CASLPTAGQRGVAFF.

The rearrangement joins TRBV5-1 to TRBJ2-5; 7 nucleotides line up with TRBD1. The CDR3 sequence is 14 residues long. Germline assignment: CDR1 SGHRS and CDR2 YFSETQ. V dropped 4 bases and J dropped 1; count of bases not matched to a gene: 4. CDR3 sequence reads: CASSGGQLQETQYF. The CDR3 DNA sequence: TGCGCCAGCAGCGGGGGACAGCTCCAAGAGACCCAGTACTTC. Filled out from reference TRBV5-1 and TRBJ2-5, the complete variable domain reads KAGVTQTPRYLIKTRGQQVTLSCSPISGHRSVSWYQQTPGQGLQFLFEYFSETQRNKGNFPGRFSGRQFSNSRSEMNVSTLELGDSALYLCASSGGQLQETQYFGPGTRLLVL.